This TCR beta chain was recovered during a study of T cell repertoires in cytomegalovirus infection. Germline CDR1 DFQATT, CDR2 SNEGSKA (reference sequence). V trimming: 3 bases; J trimming: 2 bases; junction bases outside the gene matches: 7. The CDR3 runs to 14 residues. TCRdb re-analysed the reads in MiXCR, keeping a single row per CDR3 protein. The table includes approximately 1,000,000 distinct CDR3 sequences, roughly 31% detected once. In the case of this clonotype: Its antigen is as yet unknown.

The clonotype comes from a human donor in good health (CMV status not recorded). Some clones in this sample may be carry-over from other donors' samples. The gene calls are TRBV20-1 and TRBJ2-7; 7 positions match TRBD2. The source material was cultured CD8+ T cells from PBMCs, sampled from culture after CMV antigen stimulation. CDR3 amino acids: CSARPRGLPYEQYF. CDR3 DNA sequence: TGCAGTGCTAGGCCCCGGGGACTACCCTACGAGCAGTACTTC.